The 26 T cell receptor beta chains below all came from one sample that was sequenced in a study of blood T cell repertoires in COVID-19. Clones were sequenced by immunoSEQ multiplex PCR, and TCRdb holds only the in-frame ones, with some missing. Among roughly 280,000 clones, about 87% were seen once, and the ten largest hold around 3%. Specimen: PBMCs or T cells enriched from blood (not recorded which). The receptor set was obtained from a woman aged 50 to 60 who had recovered from COVID-19.

This chain links TRBV12-5 with TRBJ1-2; D unresolved. The CDR3 has 17 residues. V was trimmed by 0 bases and J by 2 bases, leaving 16 bases between them. Germline assignment: CDR1 LGHNT and CDR2 FRNRAP. The CDR3 reads CASGLVLGREGNYGYTF. The CDR3 nucleotides are TGTGCTAGTGGTTTGGTACTAGGAAGGGAAGGGAACTATGGCTACACCTTC. Based on the CDR3 plus reference TRBV12-5 and TRBJ1-2, the full variable domain is DARVTQTPRHKVTEMGQEVTMRCQPILGHNTVFWYRQTMMQGLELLAYFRNRAPLDDSGMPKDRFSAEMPDATLATLKIQPSEPRDSAVYFCASGLVLGREGNYGYTFGSGTRLTVV.

The chain couples TRBV2 to TRBJ1-5; 11 positions agree with TRBD1. V trimming: 8 bases; J trimming: 4 bases; junction bases outside the gene matches: 4. Germline values: CDR1 SNHLY, CDR2 FYNNEI. This CDR3 spans 14 amino acids. The CDR3 spells CASGRDRGNQPQHF. For the CDR3, the DNA is TGTGCCAGCGGCCGGGACAGGGGGAATCAGCCCCAGCATTTT.

The chain uses TRBV9 and TRBJ2-3, with D tentatively TRBD1 (6 bases). V lost 3 bases and J 1 base, leaving 15 bases between the germline ends. Germline values: CDR1 SGDLS, CDR2 YYNGEE. The CDR3 is 16 amino acids. The DNA for the CDR3 is TGTGCCAGCAGCGCCGCTACTAGACAGGGCACAGATACGCAGTATTTT. Translating it yields CASSAATRQGTDTQYF.

V gene TRBV4-3 combines with J gene TRBJ2-1; 11 positions agree with TRBD2. CDR3 length equals 16 residues. Germline-derived CDR1 and CDR2 are LGHNA and YSLEER. V lost 4 bases and J lost 8; bases outside the gene matches: 10. The CDR3: CASSRKGTSGGHEQFF. The CDR3 nucleotides read TGCGCCAGCAGCCGAAAGGGGACTAGCGGCGGGCATGAGCAGTTCTTC.

This clone was detected ten times or more. The V call is TRBV30, the J call TRBJ1-3; 9 nucleotides match TRBD1. Germline assignment: CDR1 GTSNPN and CDR2 SVGIG (reference sequence). V was clipped by 0 bases and J by 1 base; unmatched bases: 7. This CDR3 comprises 17 residues. As DNA, the CDR3 is TGTGCCTGGAGTGTACAGGGGGCATTAGGGTCTGGAAACACCATATATTTT. This sequence encodes CAWSVQGALGSGNTIYF.

The chain couples TRBV27 to TRBJ1-6; 8 nucleotides agree with TRBD1. This CDR3 is 16 amino acids long. The germline CDR1 and CDR2 sequences are MNHEY and SMNVEV (reference sequence). The J segment lost 6 bases and the V segment lost 6 bases, leaving 10 bases of the junction unmatched. DNA of the CDR3: TGTGCCAGCAGAAATCAGGGGGCGTTGGGTAATTCACCCCTCCACTTT. It codes for CASRNQGALGNSPLHF.

V is TRBV7-2 and J is TRBJ1-5; 8 bases line up with TRBD1. V gave up 5 bases and J gave up 7 bases; unmatched junction bases: 7. CDR3 length: 14 residues. Germline CDR1 and CDR2: SGHTA and FQGNSA. The CDR3 loop is CASSDRTGQQPQHF. The CDR3 nucleotides read TGTGCCAGCAGCGACCGGACAGGGCAACAGCCCCAGCATTTT.

J is TRBJ2-1 and V is TRBV11-2, with D possibly matching TRBD2 (5 bases). Germline-derived CDR1 and CDR2 are SGHAT and FQNNGV. The CDR3 runs to 15 residues. Trimming removed 1 base from V and 4 bases from J, with 11 bases in between. This CDR3 reads CASSLGPAEYNEQFF. The DNA of the CDR3 is TGTGCCAGCAGCTTAGGCCCAGCGGAGTACAATGAGCAGTTCTTC.

The gene calls are TRBV5-1 and TRBJ1-2; TRBD1 aligns across 10 bases. The ends lost 0 bases at V and 7 bases at J; junction bases unmatched: 3. Germline CDR1 SGHRS, CDR2 YFSETQ. The CDR3 spans 14 residues. The CDR3 DNA reads as TGCGCCAGCAGCTTGGACCGGACAGGGGGTGGCTACACCTTC. Residues: CASSLDRTGGGYTF.

The chain carries TRBV24-1 and TRBJ2-7; 8 bases align to TRBD1. J gave up 2 bases and V 9 bases, and 5 bases lay outside the gene matches. CDR1 is KGHDR, CDR2 SFDVKD, per germline. The CDR3 totals 13 residues. CDR3 sequence: CATGRTGTYEQYF. CDR3 DNA sequence: TGTGCCACCGGCCGGACAGGGACCTACGAGCAGTACTTC.

The rearrangement links TRBV7-3 to TRBJ2-1, with 9 bases fitting TRBD1. Germline V lookup: CDR1 SGHTA, CDR2 FQGTGA. CDR3 length equals 14 residues. After removal of 7 bases from V and 9 bases from J, the junction contained 10 bases not matched to a gene. CDR3 sequence (DNA): TGTGCCAGCACATCCCCTACAGGGGGCAGTGAGCAGTTCTTC. This sequence encodes CASTSPTGGSEQFF.

This sequence joins TRBV5-6 and TRBJ2-2; 11 bases match TRBD2. Per the germline V gene, CDR1 is SGHDT and CDR2 is YYEEEE. The trim removed 5 bases at V and 5 bases at J, leaving 11 bases unmatched. CDR3 size: 17 residues. Here the CDR3 DNA reads TGTGCCAGCAGGAGGGGACTAGCGGAGAGGAGGACCGGGGAGCTGTTTTTT. As protein: CASRRGLAERRTGELFF.

The chain recombines TRBV10-3 with TRBJ1-5; D is perhaps TRBD1 (6 bases). V lost 10 bases to trimming and J lost 3 bases, with 10 bases between them. CDR1 is ENHRY, CDR2 SYGVKD, per germline. The CDR3 loop spans 12 amino acids. CDR3 in amino acids: CATQGDNQPQHF. CDR3 sequence (DNA): TGTGCCACACAGGGTGACAATCAGCCCCAGCATTTT.

This clone showed up just once. The rearrangement uses TRBV27 and TRBJ2-3, with 9 nucleotides matching TRBD2. Germline CDR1 is MNHEY and CDR2 is SMNVEV (reference sequence). The CDR3 contains 14 residues. Trimming cost V 9 bases and J 6 bases; bases outside gene matches: 10. CDR3 sequence: CASYLAGVSDTQYF. CDR3 nucleotide sequence: TGTGCCAGTTACTTAGCGGGAGTATCGGATACGCAGTATTTT.

The chain has TRBV6-5 and TRBJ1-1; D is unresolved. Germline V gene data show CDR1 as MNHEY and CDR2 as SVGAGI. The V end was cut by 0 bases, the J end by 1 base, with 12 bases between. The CDR3 runs 16 residues. The CDR3 reads CASSYSYQVQNTEAFF. DNA of the CDR3: TGTGCCAGCAGTTACTCTTATCAGGTGCAGAACACTGAAGCTTTCTTT.

The chain carries TRBV7-9 and TRBJ2-1; TRBD2 agrees at 11 bases. CDR3 length: 16 residues. J lost 7 bases, V lost 4 bases, and 9 bases had no gene match. Germline-derived CDR1 and CDR2 are SEHNR and FQNEAQ (reference sequence). The CDR3 nucleotides read TGTGCCAGCAGCTCGTCCTCTAGCGGGAGGTCAAATGAGCAGTTCTTC. It specifies CASSSSSSGRSNEQFF.

This clone was seen only once. The V call is TRBV7-2, the J call TRBJ2-2; D not resolved. The V and J ends lost 0 bases and 0 bases respectively, with 14 bases between them. CDR1 is SGHTA and CDR2 is FQGNSA in the germline V gene. This CDR3 spans 18 amino acids. The CDR3 spells CASSLAFGGAANTGELFF. The CDR3 nucleotides are TGTGCCAGCAGCTTAGCCTTCGGCGGAGCCGCGAACACCGGGGAGCTGTTTTTT.

The chain couples TRBV5-4 to TRBJ1-1; D perhaps matches TRBD1 (5 bases). Deletions cut 4 bases from V and 1 base from J, with 8 bases between. CDR3 length equals 13 residues. CDR1 and CDR2 (germline): SGHNT, YYREEE (reference sequence). CDR3 region: CASSPTANTEAFF. The DNA of the CDR3 is TGTGCCAGCAGCCCGACAGCGAACACTGAAGCTTTCTTT.

The J gene is TRBJ2-1, the V gene TRBV9; the D is unclear. Trimming took off 3 bases at V and 3 bases at J, with 10 bases between the two ends. From germline, CDR1 is SGDLS and CDR2 YYNGEE. CDR3 length equals 14 residues. The CDR3 DNA sequence: TGTGCCAGCAGCGGTTATTGGCTCTACAATGAGCAGTTCTTC. Protein sequence: CASSGYWLYNEQFF.

The V call is TRBV4-2, the J call TRBJ2-1; maybe TRBD2 (5 bases). Trimming took 1 base from V and 9 from J, leaving 13 bases between them. The CDR3 runs to 14 residues. CDR1 is LGHNA, CDR2 YNFKEQ, per germline. The CDR3 DNA reads as TGTGCCAGCAGCCAAGTTGAGGGTTTCCCTGAGCAGTTCTTC. Its protein product is CASSQVEGFPEQFF.

The chain is built from TRBV2 and TRBJ1-2; TRBD1 aligns across 7 bases. The CDR3 spans 13 residues. J lost 4 bases, V lost 6 bases, and 5 bases had no gene match. Germline V lookup: CDR1 SNHLY, CDR2 FYNNEI. Written as DNA, the CDR3 is TGTGCCAGCAGAAGACAGGGCCGCTATGGCTACACCTTC. The encoded protein is CASRRQGRYGYTF.

This rearrangement joins TRBV5-1 to TRBJ2-1; 7 bases agree with TRBD1. Germline V gene sequence: CDR1 SGHRS, CDR2 YFSETQ. The CDR3 length is 15 residues. With 0 bases clipped from V and 6 bases from J, the junction kept 6 bases outside the gene matches. The CDR3 loop is CASSLAGQNLNEQFF. Written as DNA, the CDR3 is TGCGCCAGCAGCTTGGCGGGACAGAACCTCAATGAGCAGTTCTTC.

This chain joins TRBV20-1 and TRBJ2-1; 11 bases are a match to TRBD1. The CDR3 is made up of 14 amino acids. Germline lookup yields CDR1 DFQATT and CDR2 SNEGSKA (reference sequence). Trimming removed 3 bases from V and 7 bases from J; junction bases left unmatched: 5. Here the CDR3 reads CSASYGTGGNEQFF. The CDR3 coding sequence is TGCAGTGCTAGTTACGGGACAGGGGGAAATGAGCAGTTCTTC.

The chain has TRBV2 and TRBJ2-2; 9 bases match TRBD1. The CDR3 runs to 16 residues. Trimming cost V 6 bases and J 5 bases; bases outside gene matches: 10. Germline CDR1 and CDR2: SNHLY and FYNNEI. This CDR3 is CASSHTGTGSTGELFF. The CDR3 coding sequence is TGTGCCAGCAGCCATACCGGGACAGGGTCTACCGGGGAGCTGTTTTTT.

With regard to this clone: The sample holds other DNA sequences that translate to the same CDR3. This chain joins TRBV29-1 and TRBJ1-3; D gene ambiguous. The V end was cut by 4 bases, the J end by 1 base, with 8 bases between. CDR1 is SQVTM and CDR2 is ANQGSEA in the germline V gene. The CDR3 extends over 13 amino acids. As DNA, the CDR3 is TGCAGCGTTGTTCGCGGGTCTGGAAACACCATATATTTT. This codes for CSVVRGSGNTIYF.

The chain links TRBV19 to TRBJ1-5, with 7 bases fitting TRBD1. The CDR3 sequence is 14 residues long. Losses at the gene ends were 4 bases for V and 3 bases for J; bases not matched to a gene: 3. CDR1 and CDR2 from the germline V gene are LNHDA and SQIVND (reference sequence). DNA of the CDR3: TGTGCCAGTAGTAGGGGACAGATCAATCAGCCCCAGCATTTT. Its translation is CASSRGQINQPQHF.